These T cell receptor beta chains were read from a single sample in a study of shared clonotypes between healthy human individuals. Assay: immunoSEQ multiplex PCR; the TCRdb copy retains only in-frame clones and omits some. The table has 730,000 or so clones, 60% to 80% seen once. Sequences were obtained from memory CD4+ T cells sorted from blood. Receptor source: a woman aged 30 to 39 in good health. Both conserved end residues are part of each CDR3. Fields, in order: D gene, V gene, J gene, clone size, CDR3 DNA, CDR3 protein. D genes are given only for firm matches. Size tells how often a clone was seen (once, few, many) or the class of an expanded clone, and some rows leave it out.

d_call: .; v_call: TRBV5-1; j_call: TRBJ1-3; clone_size: once; cdr3_nt: TGCGCCAGCAGCTTGGCGGGGGGATCGAAAGGAAACACCATATATTTT; cdr3_aa: CASSLAGGSKGNTIYF
d_call: .; v_call: TRBV10-2; j_call: TRBJ2-1; clone_size: .; cdr3_nt: TGCGCCAGCAGTGATCTAACCGGGACTCGCGAGTTCTTC; cdr3_aa: CASSDLTGTREFF
d_call: TRBD2; v_call: TRBV4-2; j_call: TRBJ2-3; clone_size: .; cdr3_nt: TGTGCCAGCAGCTTGGGAGCGGGAGTAGGCACAGATACGCAGTATTTT; cdr3_aa: CASSLGAGVGTDTQYF
d_call: .; v_call: TRBV9; j_call: TRBJ1-2; clone_size: .; cdr3_nt: TGTGCCAGCAGCGAGAGAGACAGCGTTCGCTACACCTTC; cdr3_aa: CASSERDSVRYTF
d_call: .; v_call: TRBV6-5; j_call: TRBJ2-7; clone_size: few; cdr3_nt: TGTGCCAGCAGTTACTCAGCAGGGTACGGGGAGCAGTACTTC; cdr3_aa: CASSYSAGYGEQYF
d_call: .; v_call: TRBV11-2; j_call: TRBJ2-6; clone_size: few; cdr3_nt: TGTGCCAGCAGCTGGTCCACGGCTGGGGCCAACGTCCTGACTTTC; cdr3_aa: CASSWSTAGANVLTF
d_call: .; v_call: TRBV4-1; j_call: TRBJ1-1; clone_size: .; cdr3_nt: TGCGCCAGCAGCCAAGGCGTTTTGGGGGACACTGAAGCTTTCTTT; cdr3_aa: CASSQGVLGDTEAFF
d_call: TRBD2; v_call: TRBV2; j_call: TRBJ2-6; clone_size: .; cdr3_nt: TGTGCCAGCAATGGACTAGCGGGGAACTCTGGGGCCAACGTCCTGACTTTC; cdr3_aa: CASNGLAGNSGANVLTF
d_call: TRBD2; v_call: TRBV4-2; j_call: TRBJ2-3; clone_size: .; cdr3_nt: TGTGCCAGCAGCCATCAAATCACCGGGACTAGCGGGAGGGGACACACGACTAGCACAGATACGCAGTATTTT; cdr3_aa: CASSHQITGTSGRGHTTSTDTQYF
d_call: .; v_call: TRBV19; j_call: TRBJ2-3; clone_size: .; cdr3_nt: TGTGCCAGTAGTATAGATTCTCCCGGGACTTCAAGGGCAGATACGCAGTATTTT; cdr3_aa: CASSIDSPGTSRADTQYF
d_call: TRBD1; v_call: TRBV27; j_call: TRBJ1-4; clone_size: .; cdr3_nt: TGTGCCAGCAGTTTGTACTCCGGGACAGGGTTTTTGACTAATGAAAAACTGTTTTTT; cdr3_aa: CASSLYSGTGFLTNEKLFF
d_call: .; v_call: TRBV12-2; j_call: TRBJ2-7; clone_size: once; cdr3_nt: TGTGCAAGTCGGCACTACATTCCGACAGGGTTTCCCTACGAGCAGTACTTC; cdr3_aa: CASRHYIPTGFPYEQYF
d_call: .; v_call: TRBV6-6; j_call: TRBJ1-1; clone_size: .; cdr3_nt: TGTGCCAGCAGCCCCCAACAGACGAACACTGAAGCTTTCTTT; cdr3_aa: CASSPQQTNTEAFF
d_call: .; v_call: TRBV28; j_call: TRBJ1-2; clone_size: .; cdr3_nt: TGTGCCAGCAGTTTACTTGAAGGGGGTTTCTCTAGCTATGGCTACACCTTC; cdr3_aa: CASSLLEGGFSSYGYTF
d_call: .; v_call: TRBV6-6; j_call: TRBJ2-2; clone_size: .; cdr3_nt: TGTGCCAGCAGAGAAAGTGAGGGAAAGACGGCCGGGGAGCTGTTTTTT; cdr3_aa: CASRESEGKTAGELFF
d_call: .; v_call: TRBV5-1; j_call: TRBJ2-7; clone_size: .; cdr3_nt: TGCGCCAGCAGCCCACAGGGCTACGAGCAGTACTTC; cdr3_aa: CASSPQGYEQYF
d_call: TRBD1; v_call: TRBV5-1; j_call: TRBJ1-2; clone_size: once; cdr3_nt: TGCGCCAGCAGCTCCGGGACAGGGTTAATGAACGGCTACACCTTC; cdr3_aa: CASSSGTGLMNGYTF
d_call: .; v_call: TRBV5-4; j_call: TRBJ1-1; clone_size: .; cdr3_nt: TGTGCCAGCAGCGGTGGTTGGAGGGAGAACACTGAAGCTTTCTTT; cdr3_aa: CASSGGWRENTEAFF
d_call: .; v_call: TRBV14; j_call: TRBJ1-4; clone_size: few; cdr3_nt: TGTGCCAGCAGCCAATTAGGGACGGCGGGGCCGGGTGAAAAACTGTTTTTT; cdr3_aa: CASSQLGTAGPGEKLFF
d_call: .; v_call: TRBV27; j_call: TRBJ1-5; clone_size: few; cdr3_nt: TGTGCCAGCAGTTTATCGATGCTTAGTCAGCCCCAGCATTTT; cdr3_aa: CASSLSMLSQPQHF
d_call: .; v_call: TRBV4-1; j_call: TRBJ1-1; clone_size: .; cdr3_nt: TGCGCCAGCAGCCCCTTAGGGGGAACATCTTGGGCTTTCTTT; cdr3_aa: CASSPLGGTSWAFF
d_call: .; v_call: TRBV28; j_call: TRBJ1-3; clone_size: .; cdr3_nt: TGTGCCGGATCAGAGGCCCCCTCTGGAAACACCATATATTTT; cdr3_aa: CAGSEAPSGNTIYF
d_call: .; v_call: TRBV15; j_call: TRBJ1-3; clone_size: .; cdr3_nt: TGTGCCACCAGCAGAGATACGACAGGTCGTGGAAACACCATATATTTT; cdr3_aa: CATSRDTTGRGNTIYF
d_call: TRBD1; v_call: TRBV25-1; j_call: TRBJ2-3; clone_size: .; cdr3_nt: TGTGCCAGCAGTGAATCTAAAGGGGGCTGGAGCACAGATACGCAGTATTTT; cdr3_aa: CASSESKGGWSTDTQYF
d_call: .; v_call: TRBV14; j_call: TRBJ2-7; clone_size: .; cdr3_nt: TGTGCCAGCAGCCAATGGCACAGGAGCTCCTACGAGCAGTACTTC; cdr3_aa: CASSQWHRSSYEQYF
d_call: .; v_call: TRBV19; j_call: TRBJ2-2; clone_size: .; cdr3_nt: TGTGCCAGTAAGGGGGCGAACACCGGGGAGCTGTTTTTT; cdr3_aa: CASKGANTGELFF
d_call: .; v_call: TRBV18; j_call: TRBJ1-1; clone_size: .; cdr3_nt: TGTGCCAGCTCACCCCTGGGGGGCAGGATGAACACTGAAGCTTTCTTT; cdr3_aa: CASSPLGGRMNTEAFF
d_call: .; v_call: TRBV4-1; j_call: TRBJ2-5; clone_size: .; cdr3_nt: TGCGCCAGCAGCCAGTGGGGCGGATCGGCTGGGGAGACCCAGTACTTC; cdr3_aa: CASSQWGGSAGETQYF